The source of this T cell receptor beta chain is a study of blood T cells in healthy people across ages. Germline CDR1 and CDR2: LGHNA and YNFKEQ. The V end was cut by 6 bases, the J end by 4 bases, with 17 bases between. This CDR3 spans 15 amino acids. The second PCR ran about 6 to 11 cycles with a sample-barcoded 5' primer and J-beta primers. A single record per CDR3 protein comes from TCRdb applying MiXCR to the 5' RACE reads. This sample has fewer than 1,000,000 distinct CDR3 sequences; around half occur once, and the top ten carry roughly 18%. In this sample, this clonotype turned up a few times.

This chain joins TRBV4-2 and TRBJ2-3; a weak D match, TRBD1 (6 bases). Sequenced material: blood. The TCR sequence derives from a man of 80 years or more in good health. This chain's CDR3 is CASREQGKYADTQYF. The CDR3 bases are TGTGCCAGCAGGGAGCAGGGGAAGTACGCAGATACGCAGTATTTT.